A selection of T cell receptor beta chains follows, all from one sample in a study of PD-1 blockade in mismatch repair-deficient tumors. Libraries were prepared by immunoSEQ multiplex PCR; TCRdb keeps only in-frame clonotypes and omits some of them. Here the sample spans around 68,000 clones, approximately 78% being singletons. The sample here was peripheral blood, taken 2 weeks after starting pembrolizumab. Source of these receptors: an adult with mismatch repair-deficient cancer. CDR3s include the opening cysteine and the closing phenylalanine or tryptophan. The D gene is left open where the match is weak. The listing skips clone size in some rows; elsewhere it reads once, few, many or a size class.

j_call clone_size d_call v_call cdr3_nt cdr3_aa
TRBJ1-4 NA NA TRBV6-5 TGTGCCAGCAGTTACATGGGGGGAGCAGGAGAAAAACTGTTTTTT CASSYMGGAGEKLFF
TRBJ2-3 NA NA TRBV5-6 TGTGCCAGCAGCTTCCGCGGGATGGGCTCAGATACGCAGTATTTT CASSFRGMGSDTQYF
TRBJ2-7 NA NA TRBV7-8 TGTGCCAGCAGCTTAGACTACGAGCAGTACTTC CASSLDYEQYF
TRBJ2-2 NA NA TRBV5-1 TGCGCCAGCACTGAGGACGGGAGTTGGACCGGGGAGCTGTTTTTT CASTEDGSWTGELFF
TRBJ1-2 NA TRBD1 TRBV5-1 TGCGCCAGCAGCTTGGAGTTCGATTACAGGGGTGAAAACACCTTC CASSLEFDYRGENTF
TRBJ1-5 NA TRBD1 TRBV10-3 TGTGCCATCAGTGGGGGGACAGGGAATGCTCAGCCCCAGCATTTT CAISGGTGNAQPQHF
TRBJ2-1 NA TRBD2 TRBV5-4 TGTGCCAGCAGCTTGGGTAGCGGGAGTGGGTATGAGCAGTTCTTC CASSLGSGSGYEQFF
TRBJ2-7 NA TRBD2 TRBV11-3 TGTGCCAGCAGCCTCCAGACTAGCCTGGTGAGGGAGCAGTACTTC CASSLQTSLVREQYF
TRBJ2-7 once NA TRBV6-5 TGTGCCAGCAGTCGCCCAGGGACCTACGAGCAGTACTTC CASSRPGTYEQYF
TRBJ1-2 NA NA TRBV6-5 TGTGCCAGCAGTCCCAGGACAGACGTTGGCTACACCTTC CASSPRTDVGYTF
TRBJ2-1 NA TRBD1 TRBV30 TGTGCCCGTTGGGACAGGGGAAGGGATGAGCAGTTCTTC CARWDRGRDEQFF
TRBJ2-7 NA NA TRBV4-2 TGTGCCAGCAGCCAAGCTAGCGCTTCCTCCTACGAGCAGTACTTC CASSQASASSYEQYF
TRBJ1-1 NA TRBD1 TRBV18 TGTGCCAGCTCACAACGGACAGGGGCGAACACTGAAGCTTTCTTT CASSQRTGANTEAFF
TRBJ1-2 once NA TRBV18 TGTGCCAGCTCAGGAGACGGCTACACCTTC CASSGDGYTF
TRBJ2-7 NA NA TRBV5-1 TGCGCCAGCAGACTGGGACTACAGGGCGACGAGCAGTACTTC CASRLGLQGDEQYF
TRBJ2-7 NA NA TRBV7-6 TGTGCCAGCAGCGGGGGACTCTCCTACGAGCAGTACTTC CASSGGLSYEQYF
TRBJ1-1 NA NA TRBV5-1 TGCGCCAGCAGCCCTGGGGGGGCGAGCACTGAAGCTTTCTTT CASSPGGASTEAFF
TRBJ1-1 NA NA TRBV13 TGTGCCAGCAGCTCGCGGGGGACCACTGAAGCTTTCTTT CASSSRGTTEAFF
TRBJ2-2 NA TRBD1 TRBV30 TGTGCCTGGGGGACAGGGCAAGCTCGAAAGCTGTTTTTT CAWGTGQARKLFF
TRBJ2-1 few NA TRBV9 TGTGCCAGCAGCGTAGAGGTCTCCCGATCCTACAATGAGCAGTTCTTC CASSVEVSRSYNEQFF
TRBJ1-4 NA NA TRBV6-1 TGTGCCAGCAGGCTTTTGGATCGAGAAAAACTGTTTTTT CASRLLDREKLFF
TRBJ2-1 NA TRBD2 TRBV10-3 TGTGCCATCAGGGAGAGCGGGAGGACTTACAATGAGCAGTTCTTC CAIRESGRTYNEQFF
TRBJ2-7 once NA TRBV11-2 TGTGCCAGCAGCTTATCCGAAGGGACGACCTACGAGCAGTACTTC CASSLSEGTTYEQYF
TRBJ2-7 NA TRBD2 TRBV4-1 TGCGCCAGCAGCCAATCCTTCGCCGACGCGGGAGGTGCGATCGAGCAGTACTTC CASSQSFADAGGAIEQYF
TRBJ2-5 once TRBD2 TRBV30 TGTGCCGGGAGCCGGGGGGAAGAGACCCAGTACTTC CAGSRGEETQYF
TRBJ1-1 NA TRBD1 TRBV27 TGTGCCAGCAGTTTCTGGCAGGGGGCGAACACTGAAGCTTTCTTT CASSFWQGANTEAFF
TRBJ1-5 NA NA TRBV5-8 TGTGCCAGCACCAGAACAGCGAATCAGCCCCAGCATTTT CASTRTANQPQHF
TRBJ1-1 NA NA TRBV10-3 TGTGCCATCAGTGGCGCGGGACAAATGAACACTGAAGCTTTCTTT CAISGAGQMNTEAFF
TRBJ2-1 NA TRBD2 TRBV19 TGTGCCAGTAGTATTTCGGCTAGCGGGAACAATGAGCAGTTCTTC CASSISASGNNEQFF
TRBJ2-2 once TRBD2 TRBV5-1 TGCGCCAGCAGCCCCGGGGCTAGCGGGAGGGCCAACACCGGGGAGCTGTTTTTT CASSPGASGRANTGELFF
TRBJ1-3 NA NA TRBV11-2 TGTGCCAGCAGCTTAGATCTAGACGCCAGCTCTGGAAACACCATATATTTT CASSLDLDASSGNTIYF
TRBJ1-1 NA NA TRBV29-1 TGCAGCGTTGAACTACCACTGAACACTGAAGCTTTCTTT CSVELPLNTEAFF
TRBJ2-1 NA NA TRBV2 TGTGCCAGCAGTCCCGGGACAAATTCCTACAATGAGCAGTTCTTC CASSPGTNSYNEQFF
TRBJ1-5 NA NA TRBV21-1 TGTGCCAGCAGCATAAAAGAAGAGACACCTTTCAATCAGCCCCAGCATTTT CASSIKEETPFNQPQHF
TRBJ1-3 NA TRBD1 TRBV28 TGTGCCAGCAGTTTACCCCGACAGGGCGCGGGAAACACCATATATTTT CASSLPRQGAGNTIYF
TRBJ2-5 few TRBD2 TRBV11-3 TGTGCCAGCAGCTTAGGAGGACTAGCGGGAGTCGAGACCCAGTACTTC CASSLGGLAGVETQYF
TRBJ2-7 NA TRBD2 TRBV18 TGTGCCAGCTCACCAGCGTCTAGCGGCGGCTACGAGCAGTACTTC CASSPASSGGYEQYF
TRBJ1-2 NA NA TRBV7-2 TGTGCCAGCAGCCCAGTCGGGGCGTCCGGCTACACCTTC CASSPVGASGYTF
TRBJ1-2 NA TRBD1 TRBV6-6 TGTGCCAGCAGTCCTCAGGGGGATTATGGCTACACCTTC CASSPQGDYGYTF
TRBJ2-3 NA NA TRBV19 TGTGCCAGTAGTCTCCAATATACCACAGATACGCAGTATTTT CASSLQYTTDTQYF
TRBJ1-1 NA TRBD1 TRBV30 TGTGCCTGGGCTAGACAGGGCGACACTGAAGCTTTCTTT CAWARQGDTEAFF
TRBJ2-3 NA TRBD1 TRBV9 TGTGCCAGCGGCCCGGGACAGGGGGGAGATACGCAGTATTTT CASGPGQGGDTQYF
TRBJ2-5 NA TRBD1 TRBV27 TGTGCCAGCCGAATACAGGGGGCGAAGACCCAGTACTTC CASRIQGAKTQYF
TRBJ2-7 NA NA TRBV28 TGTGCCAGTAAGGACCGTGCCAGCTCCTACGAGCAGTACTTC CASKDRASSYEQYF
TRBJ1-5 NA NA TRBV5-1 TGCGCCAGCAGCTTGGAGGGAGATAGCAATCAGCCCCAGCATTTT CASSLEGDSNQPQHF
TRBJ2-5 NA TRBD2 TRBV5-4 TGTGCCAGCAGCCCCGTGGGGTGGACTAGCGGGAGGATGGACCAAGAGACCCAGTACTTC CASSPVGWTSGRMDQETQYF
TRBJ1-1 NA NA TRBV5-4 TGTGCCAGCAGCTTGGGGTTGGTGGTGAACACTGAAGCTTTCTTT CASSLGLVVNTEAFF
TRBJ2-2 once TRBD2 TRBV12-5 TGTGCTAGTGGTTCAGGACTAGCCTTGAACACCGGGGAGCTGTTTTTT CASGSGLALNTGELFF
TRBJ2-7 NA TRBD1 TRBV5-1 TGCGCCAGCAGCTTAGGGACAGGGGGCTCCTACGAGCAGTACTTC CASSLGTGGSYEQYF
TRBJ2-3 NA TRBD1 TRBV19 TGTGCCAGTAGTTCGACAGGGGGCGGAGATACGCAGTATTTT CASSSTGGGDTQYF